This TCR beta chain originates from a study of a mutant IDH1 vaccine in newly diagnosed glioma. Study details: Vaccination started 4-6 weeks after radiotherapy alone, or with temozolomide cycles. Before enrollment, patients got radiotherapy alone, temozolomide alone, or mostly the combination.

Time point reported: week 23, last vaccination. Doses of 300 ug of mutant IDH1 20-mer peptide were given with topical imiquimod. V lost 0 bases, J lost 8 bases, and 14 bases lay in between. The CDR3 runs 15 residues. Germline V gives CDR1 MNHNY, CDR2 SVGAGI (reference sequence). As for this clone: Its antigen is not identified.

Study-wide results and caveats: With respect to changes in top peripheral T cell clonotypes, pseudoprogression seemed unrelated.

Some clones are missing from TCRdb's copy, which holds only in-frame ones; the method was immunoSEQ multiplex PCR. The repertoire holds tens of thousands of clones, with nearly 85% as singletons. This sequence originates from a man between 18 and 35 years old with glioma. The sample was PBMCs, taken from a glioma patient whose treatment included an IDH1 peptide vaccine. The gene calls are TRBV6-6 and TRBJ1-5; the D is unclear. CDR3 region: CASSYSTFPVEPQHF. The CDR3 bases are TGTGCCAGCAGTTACTCGACTTTCCCGGTGGAGCCCCAGCATTTT.